The clone carrying this T cell receptor (beta chain) was found once. Its target is unknown. The PCR made use of 60 Vbeta and 13 Jbeta primers. The protocol was immunoSEQ multiplex PCR, while the TCRdb copy is restricted to in-frame clones and leaves out a portion. The sample consists of under 150,000 clones, 75% to 85% of them appearing once. This CDR3 has 16 residues. Germline loops: CDR1 KGHSH, CDR2 LQKENI. V was trimmed by 3 bases and J by 4 bases, leaving 18 bases between them. This sample stems from a study of cytomegalovirus exposure and HLA in healthy donors. Overall study findings and caveats: Across donors, most TCRs were seen rarely, yet some public ones were widespread. The listing of 150 to 200 TCR beta chains classed them as cytomegalovirus-associated.

The genes are TRBV18 and TRBJ1-2; the D is unclear. This receptor was identified in a man younger than 35 in good health and CMV-seronegative. The sequenced sample consisted of PBMCs. CDR3 nucleotides: TGTGCCAGCTCACCCTCTGCTTCAGGCGGGAGCTATGGCTACACCTTC. Protein sequence: CASSPSASGGSYGYTF.